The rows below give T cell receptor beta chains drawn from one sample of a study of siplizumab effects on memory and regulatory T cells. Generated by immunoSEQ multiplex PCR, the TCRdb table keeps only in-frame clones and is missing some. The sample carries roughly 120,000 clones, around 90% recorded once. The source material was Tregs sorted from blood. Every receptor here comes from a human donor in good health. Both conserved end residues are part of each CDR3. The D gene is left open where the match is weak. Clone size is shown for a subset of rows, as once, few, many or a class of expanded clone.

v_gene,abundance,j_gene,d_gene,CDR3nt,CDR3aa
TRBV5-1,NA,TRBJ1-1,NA,TGCGCCAGCAGCTTGGACAGGGTGGGCACTGAAGCTTTCTTT,CASSLDRVGTEAFF
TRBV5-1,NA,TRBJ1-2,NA,TGCGCCAGCAGCCAGGACATCAACTATGGCTACACCTTC,CASSQDINYGYTF
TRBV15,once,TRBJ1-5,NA,TGTGCCACCAGCAGAGTAATTGGAGGGGGTGCGGGTCAGCCCCAGCATTTT,CATSRVIGGGAGQPQHF
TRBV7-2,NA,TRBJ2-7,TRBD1,TGTGCCAGCAGCTCGACAGGGACCTACGAGCAGTACTTC,CASSSTGTYEQYF
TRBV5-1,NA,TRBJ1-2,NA,TGCGCCAGCAGAGCAGTTTCGGATTATGGCTACACCTTC,CASRAVSDYGYTF
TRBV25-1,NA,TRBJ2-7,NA,TGTGCCAGCAGTGAACTAGCGTACTCCTACGAGCAGTACTTC,CASSELAYSYEQYF
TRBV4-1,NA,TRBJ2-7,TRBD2,TGCGCCAGCAGCCAAGTCTTAGCGGGCGCCTACGAGCAGTACTTC,CASSQVLAGAYEQYF
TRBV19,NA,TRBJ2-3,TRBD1,TGTGCCAGTAGTCTCCGGACAGGATCTGGAGATACGCAGTATTTT,CASSLRTGSGDTQYF
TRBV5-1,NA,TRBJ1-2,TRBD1,TGCGCCAGCAGCTTGGGTGACAGGGCACGTGGCTACACCTTC,CASSLGDRARGYTF
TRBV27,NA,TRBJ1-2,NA,TGTGCCAGCAGGCGCGCACGGGATACCGGACGGTATGGCTACACCTTC,CASRRARDTGRYGYTF
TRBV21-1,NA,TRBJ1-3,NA,TGTGCCAGCAGTCGACGACAGGGGGCTTTTGGAAACACCATATATTTT,CASSRRQGAFGNTIYF
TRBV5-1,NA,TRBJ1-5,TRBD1,TGCGCCAGCAGCTTGGAGGGGGCCTTCAATCAGCCCCAGCATTTT,CASSLEGAFNQPQHF
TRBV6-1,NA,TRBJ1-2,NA,TGTGCCAGCAGTGAAGGGTACGGCTACACCTTC,CASSEGYGYTF
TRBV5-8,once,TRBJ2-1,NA,TGTGCCAGCAGCTTGGTGGCCCAGGGTAACAACAATGAGCAGTTCTTC,CASSLVAQGNNNEQFF
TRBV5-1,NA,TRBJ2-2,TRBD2,TGCGCCAGCAGCTTCGGTTCTAGCGGGAGGGCCAAGTCCGGGGAGCTGTTTTTT,CASSFGSSGRAKSGELFF
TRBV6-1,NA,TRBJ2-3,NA,TGTGCCAGCAGTGAGGCTCATACGCAGTATTTT,CASSEAHTQYF
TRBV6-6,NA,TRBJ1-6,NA,TGTGCCAGCAGTTACTCGTATACACATAATTCACCCCTCCACTTT,CASSYSYTHNSPLHF
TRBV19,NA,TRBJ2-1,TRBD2,TGTGCCAGTAGTATTTTCTCCCCACGGGGGGGGATTAGCTCCTACAATGAGCAGTTCTTC,CASSIFSPRGGISSYNEQFF
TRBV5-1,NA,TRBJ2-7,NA,TGCGCCAGCAGCCAAACAGGATACGAGCAGTACTTC,CASSQTGYEQYF
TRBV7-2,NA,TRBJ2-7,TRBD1,TGTGCCAGCAGCTTAAGTCGGACAGGATCCTACGAGCAGTACTTC,CASSLSRTGSYEQYF
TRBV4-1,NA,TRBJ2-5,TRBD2,TGCGCCAGCAGCCAAGATAAGGGGACTAGCGGAGAGACCCAGTACTTC,CASSQDKGTSGETQYF
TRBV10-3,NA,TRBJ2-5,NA,TGTGCCATCAGTGAGCTGGGGGAGACCCAGTACTTC,CAISELGETQYF
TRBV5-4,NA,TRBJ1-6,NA,TGTGCCAGCAGCTTGGTGGGCAGCTCCTATAATTCACCCCTCCACTTT,CASSLVGSSYNSPLHF
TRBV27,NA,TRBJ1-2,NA,TGTGCCAGCAGTTTATCTGGTCCTTCCCGCTATGGCTACACCTTC,CASSLSGPSRYGYTF
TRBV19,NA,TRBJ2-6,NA,TGTGCCAGTAGTTGGGACAATTACTCTGGGGCCAACGTCCTGACTTTC,CASSWDNYSGANVLTF
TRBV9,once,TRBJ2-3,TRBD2,TGTGCCAGCAGCGTAGGGGCTAGCGGGAGGAGCACAGATACGCAGTATTTT,CASSVGASGRSTDTQYF
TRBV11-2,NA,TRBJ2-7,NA,TGTGCCAGCCAAAGGGGGACCTACGAGCAGTACTTC,CASQRGTYEQYF
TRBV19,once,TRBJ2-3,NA,TGTGCCAGTAGTATCGACGACAGAAGCACAGATACGCAGTATTTT,CASSIDDRSTDTQYF
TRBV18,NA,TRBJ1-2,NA,TGTGCCAGCTCGACCGGGGAGAACTATGGCTACACCTTC,CASSTGENYGYTF